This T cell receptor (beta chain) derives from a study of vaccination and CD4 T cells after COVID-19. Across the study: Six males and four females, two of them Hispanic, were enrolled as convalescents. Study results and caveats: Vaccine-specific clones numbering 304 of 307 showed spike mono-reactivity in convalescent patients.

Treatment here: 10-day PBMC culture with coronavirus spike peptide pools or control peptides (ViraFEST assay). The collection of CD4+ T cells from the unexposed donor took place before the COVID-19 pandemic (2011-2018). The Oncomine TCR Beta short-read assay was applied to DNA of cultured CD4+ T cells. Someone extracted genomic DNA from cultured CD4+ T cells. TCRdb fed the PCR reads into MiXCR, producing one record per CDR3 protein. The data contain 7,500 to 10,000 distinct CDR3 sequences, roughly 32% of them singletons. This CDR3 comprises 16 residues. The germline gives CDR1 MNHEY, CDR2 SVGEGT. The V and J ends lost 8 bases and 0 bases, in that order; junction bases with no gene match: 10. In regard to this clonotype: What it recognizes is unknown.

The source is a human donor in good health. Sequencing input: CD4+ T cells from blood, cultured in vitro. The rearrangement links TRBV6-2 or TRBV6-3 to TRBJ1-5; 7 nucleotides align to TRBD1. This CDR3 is CASGRGQLLSNQPQHF. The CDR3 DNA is TGTGCCAGCGGACGGGGACAGTTACTTAGCAATCAGCCCCAGCATTTT.